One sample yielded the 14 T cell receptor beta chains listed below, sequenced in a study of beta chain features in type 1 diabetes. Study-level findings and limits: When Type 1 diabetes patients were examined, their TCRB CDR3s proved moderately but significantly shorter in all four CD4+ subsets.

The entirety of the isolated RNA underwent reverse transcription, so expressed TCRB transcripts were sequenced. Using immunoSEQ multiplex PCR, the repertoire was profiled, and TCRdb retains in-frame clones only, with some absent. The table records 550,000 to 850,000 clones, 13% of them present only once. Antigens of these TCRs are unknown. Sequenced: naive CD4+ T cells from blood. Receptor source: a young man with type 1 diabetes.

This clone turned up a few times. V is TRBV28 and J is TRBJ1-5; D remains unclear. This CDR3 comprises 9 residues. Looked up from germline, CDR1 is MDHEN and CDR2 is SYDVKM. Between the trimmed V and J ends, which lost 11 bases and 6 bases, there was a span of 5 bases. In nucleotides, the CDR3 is TGTGCCTTTGGTCAGCCCCAGCATTTT. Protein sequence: CAFGQPQHF.

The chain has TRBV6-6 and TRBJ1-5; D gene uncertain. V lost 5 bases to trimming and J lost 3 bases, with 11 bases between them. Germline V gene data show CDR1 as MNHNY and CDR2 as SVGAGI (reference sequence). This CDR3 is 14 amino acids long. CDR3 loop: CASSPSTVNQPQHF. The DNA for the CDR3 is TGTGCCAGCAGTCCCTCAACAGTCAATCAGCCCCAGCATTTT.

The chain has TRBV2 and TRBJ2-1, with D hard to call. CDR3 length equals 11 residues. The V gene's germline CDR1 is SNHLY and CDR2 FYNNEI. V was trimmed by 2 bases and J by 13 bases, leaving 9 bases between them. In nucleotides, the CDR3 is TGTGCCAGCAGTGAATACGGAGCTCAGTTCTTC. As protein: CASSEYGAQFF.

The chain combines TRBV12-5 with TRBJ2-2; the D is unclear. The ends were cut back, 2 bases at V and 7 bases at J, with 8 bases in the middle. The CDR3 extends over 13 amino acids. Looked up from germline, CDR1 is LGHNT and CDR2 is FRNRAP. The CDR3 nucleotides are TGTGCTAGTGGTTTGTCCCCTCGCGGGGAGCTGTTTTTT. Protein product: CASGLSPRGELFF.

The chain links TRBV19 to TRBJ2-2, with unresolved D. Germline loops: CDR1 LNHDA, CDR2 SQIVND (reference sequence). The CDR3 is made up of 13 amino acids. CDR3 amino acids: CAMAEPNTGELFF. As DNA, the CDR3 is TGTGCAATGGCGGAACCGAACACCGGGGAGCTGTTTTTT.

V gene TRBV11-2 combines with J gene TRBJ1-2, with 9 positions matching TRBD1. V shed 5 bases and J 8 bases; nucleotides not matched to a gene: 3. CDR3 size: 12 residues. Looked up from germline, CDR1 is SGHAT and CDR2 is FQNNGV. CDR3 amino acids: CASSRDREGYTF. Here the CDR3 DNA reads TGTGCCAGCAGCCGGGACAGGGAAGGCTACACCTTC.

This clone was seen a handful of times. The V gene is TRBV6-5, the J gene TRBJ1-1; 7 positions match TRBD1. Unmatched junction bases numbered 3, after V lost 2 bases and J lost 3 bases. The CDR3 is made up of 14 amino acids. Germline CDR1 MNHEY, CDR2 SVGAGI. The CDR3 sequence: CASSYRTGDTEAFF. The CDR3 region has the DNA TGTGCCAGCAGTTACCGAACAGGGGACACTGAAGCTTTCTTT.

Here the CDR3 DNA reads TGTGCCATCAGTCCGGTCTCTGGAAACACCATATATTTT. It yields the protein CAISPVSGNTIYF. This chain connects TRBV10-3 to TRBJ1-3; D is undetermined. Trimming removed 5 bases from V and 0 bases from J, with 5 bases in between. Looked up from germline, CDR1 is ENHRY and CDR2 is SYGVKD. The CDR3 has 13 residues.

CDR3 sequence (DNA): TGTGCCTGGAGTGCCGGGGACCCCGGCAATGAGCAGTTCTTC. As protein: CAWSAGDPGNEQFF. The chain has TRBV30 and TRBJ2-1, with D tentatively TRBD1 or TRBD2 (5 bases each). Germline CDR1 is GTSNPN and CDR2 is SVGIG (reference sequence). Deletions cut 1 base from V and 6 bases from J, with 13 bases between. The length of the CDR3 is 14 residues.

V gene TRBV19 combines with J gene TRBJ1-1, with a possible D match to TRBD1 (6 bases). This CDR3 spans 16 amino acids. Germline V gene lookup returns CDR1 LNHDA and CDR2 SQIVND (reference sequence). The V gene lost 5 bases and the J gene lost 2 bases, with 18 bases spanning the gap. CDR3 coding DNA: TGTGCCAGTAGTCATAGAACAGCGGACAGAAACACTGAAGCTTTCTTT. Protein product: CASSHRTADRNTEAFF.

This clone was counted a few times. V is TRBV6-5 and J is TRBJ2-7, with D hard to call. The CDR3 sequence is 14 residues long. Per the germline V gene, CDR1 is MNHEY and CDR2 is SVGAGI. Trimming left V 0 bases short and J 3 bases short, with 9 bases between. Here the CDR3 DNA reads TGTGCCAGCAGTTACTCCATATTGAGCTACGAGCAGTACTTC. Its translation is CASSYSILSYEQYF.

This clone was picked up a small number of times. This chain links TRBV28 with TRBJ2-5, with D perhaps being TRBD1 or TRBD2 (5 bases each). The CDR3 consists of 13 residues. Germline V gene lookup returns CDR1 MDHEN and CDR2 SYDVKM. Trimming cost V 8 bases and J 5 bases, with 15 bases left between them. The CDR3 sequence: CASGTGLAETQYF. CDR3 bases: TGTGCCAGCGGCACGGGGCTTGCGGAGACCCAGTACTTC.

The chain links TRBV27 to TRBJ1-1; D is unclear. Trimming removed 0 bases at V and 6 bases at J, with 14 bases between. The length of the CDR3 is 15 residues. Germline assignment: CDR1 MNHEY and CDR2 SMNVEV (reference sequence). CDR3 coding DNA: TGTGCCAGCAGTTTATCGTCTGGAGGGAAGGCTGAAGCTTTCTTT. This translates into CASSLSSGGKAEAFF.

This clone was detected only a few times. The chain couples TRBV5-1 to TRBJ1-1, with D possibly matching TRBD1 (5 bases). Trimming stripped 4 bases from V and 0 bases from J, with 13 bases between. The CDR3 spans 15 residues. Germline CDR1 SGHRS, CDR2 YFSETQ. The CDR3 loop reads CASSILQGVNTEAFF. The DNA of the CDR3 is TGCGCCAGCAGCATACTGCAAGGGGTGAACACTGAAGCTTTCTTT.